The rows below give T cell receptor beta chains drawn from one sample of a study of shared T cell receptors in the human thymus. Method: immunoSEQ multiplex PCR; TCRdb's copy keeps in-frame clones and lacks some. The sample includes over 350,000 clones, more than 85% of them seen just once. The specimen sequenced was thymocytes. These receptors were obtained from a human donor. Both conserved end residues are part of each CDR3. A D gene is named only where the DNA matches it firmly. Size tells how often a clone was seen (once, few, many) or the class of an expanded clone, and some rows leave it out.

j_call,clone_size,d_call,v_call,cdr3_aa,cdr3_nt
TRBJ1-1,-,-,TRBV5-1,CASSFQGNTEAFF,TGCGCCAGCAGCTTCCAGGGAAACACTGAAGCTTTCTTT
TRBJ1-4,-,TRBD1,TRBV6-5,CASSYETGNEKLFF,TGTGCCAGCAGTTATGAGACAGGGAATGAAAAACTGTTTTTT
TRBJ2-5,-,-,TRBV13,CASSFRATAQETQYF,TGTGCCAGCAGCTTTCGCGCGACCGCACAAGAGACCCAGTACTTC
TRBJ2-2,-,-,TRBV10-3,CAISEGLPWVRSGELFF,TGTGCCATCAGTGAGGGACTGCCGTGGGTCAGGAGCGGGGAGCTGTTTTTT
TRBJ2-5,-,-,TRBV13,CASSLVGRQETQYF,TGTGCCAGCAGCTTAGTGGGCAGACAAGAGACCCAGTACTTC
TRBJ1-1,-,-,TRBV7-9,CASRLTQNTEAFF,TGTGCCAGCAGACTGACACAGAACACTGAAGCTTTCTTT
TRBJ1-2,-,-,TRBV6-1,CARPKFNYGYTF,TGTGCCAGGCCGAAGTTCAACTATGGCTACACCTTC
TRBJ2-4,-,-,TRBV19,CASSIGTSRQYF,TGTGCCAGTAGTATAGGAACCAGCCGCCAGTACTTC
TRBJ2-3,-,TRBD2,TRBV7-2,CASSLALAGTDTQYF,TGTGCCAGCAGCTTAGCACTAGCGGGCACAGATACGCAGTATTTT
TRBJ2-7,-,TRBD2,TRBV27,CASSAPGLADTEQYF,TGTGCCAGCAGTGCCCCCGGACTAGCGGATACAGAGCAGTACTTC
TRBJ2-5,once,TRBD1,TRBV27,CASSLTGEETQYF,TGTGCCAGCAGCCTCACAGGGGAAGAGACCCAGTACTTC
TRBJ2-1,-,-,TRBV28,CASSWSSGVNEQFF,TGTGCCAGCAGTTGGAGTTCAGGGGTCAATGAGCAGTTCTTC
TRBJ1-3,-,-,TRBV7-9,CASSPVDTIYF,TGTGCCAGCAGCCCCGTGGACACCATATATTTT
TRBJ2-1,-,-,TRBV11-3,CASSLDPPPTSFPYNEQFF,TGTGCCAGCAGCTTAGATCCCCCCCCCACTAGTTTCCCCTACAATGAGCAGTTCTTC
TRBJ1-1,-,TRBD1,TRBV19,CASSMRGLTEAFF,TGTGCCAGTAGTATGAGGGGGCTCACTGAAGCTTTCTTT
TRBJ1-1,-,-,TRBV6-4,CASSVRVDTEAFF,TGTGCCAGCAGTGTCAGGGTTGACACTGAAGCTTTCTTT
TRBJ1-2,-,-,TRBV4-1,CASSQGGRDGYTF,TGCGCCAGCAGCCAAGGTGGCAGGGATGGCTACACCTTC
TRBJ1-1,-,-,TRBV19,CASARSLVNTEAFF,TGTGCCAGTGCTAGATCCTTGGTGAACACTGAAGCTTTCTTT
TRBJ2-7,-,-,TRBV6-5,CASSYFLHSYEQYF,TGTGCCAGCAGTTACTTTTTGCACTCCTACGAGCAGTACTTC
TRBJ2-5,-,-,TRBV5-5,CASSSQETQYF,TGTGCCAGCAGCTCCCAAGAGACCCAGTACTTC
TRBJ1-1,-,-,TRBV27,CASSFWGGNTEAFF,TGTGCCAGCAGTTTTTGGGGAGGGAACACTGAAGCTTTCTTT
TRBJ2-6,-,TRBD2,TRBV27,CASSLTPPGLAGPSGANVLTF,TGTGCCAGCAGTTTAACCCCCCCGGGACTAGCGGGACCCTCTGGGGCCAACGTCCTGACTTTC
TRBJ1-5,-,TRBD1,TRBV25-1,CASGGQVSMTQHF,TGTGCCAGCGGGGGACAGGTTTCAATGACCCAGCATTTT
TRBJ2-5,-,-,TRBV6-8,CASSYETAQETQYF,TGTGCCAGCAGTTACGAGACAGCTCAAGAGACCCAGTACTTC
TRBJ2-3,-,TRBD2,TRBV5-6,CASSVRASGSIATDTQYF,TGTGCCAGCAGCGTCCGGGCTAGCGGGAGTATAGCTACAGATACGCAGTATTTT
TRBJ1-1,-,-,TRBV9,CASSLRPNTEAFF,TGTGCCAGCAGCCTCCGGCCGAACACTGAAGCTTTCTTT
TRBJ2-1,-,TRBD2,TRBV11-2,CASSTTPGLAGNEQFF,TGTGCCAGCAGCACAACACCGGGACTAGCGGGTAATGAGCAGTTCTTC
TRBJ2-5,-,-,TRBV7-9,CASSVDEGETQYF,TGTGCCAGCAGCGTGGATGAGGGGGAGACCCAGTACTTC
TRBJ1-1,-,TRBD1,TRBV27,CASSPTTGVNTEAFF,TGTGCCAGCAGTCCCACTACAGGGGTGAACACTGAAGCTTTCTTT
TRBJ2-3,-,TRBD2,TRBV5-1,CASSSSGSTGADTQYF,TGCGCCAGCAGTTCTAGCGGGAGCACCGGGGCAGATACGCAGTATTTT
TRBJ2-7,-,TRBD2,TRBV6-5,CASKPGLASHEQYF,TGTGCCAGCAAGCCGGGACTAGCGTCCCACGAGCAGTACTTC
TRBJ2-4,-,TRBD2,TRBV2,CASRSWTSGLEGDQNIQYF,TGTGCCAGCAGATCTTGGACTAGCGGGTTAGAGGGGGATCAAAACATTCAGTACTTC
TRBJ2-7,-,-,TRBV28,CASSFPIRGRVQYF,TGTGCCAGCAGTTTCCCCATCCGGGGAAGGGTGCAGTACTTC
TRBJ2-1,-,-,TRBV27,CASSLPPLTDYSYNEQFF,TGTGCCAGCAGTTTACCACCCCTAACGGACTACTCCTACAATGAGCAGTTCTTC
TRBJ2-7,once,TRBD2,TRBV7-2,CASTSGRRLGEQYF,TGTGCCAGTACTAGCGGGAGGCGACTTGGAGAGCAGTACTTC
TRBJ1-4,-,-,TRBV27,CASSLAATATNEKLFF,TGTGCCAGCAGTTTAGCAGCTACTGCAACTAATGAAAAACTGTTTTTT
TRBJ2-7,-,TRBD2,TRBV4-2,CASSQGHGAGGSYEQYF,TGTGCCAGCAGCCAAGGGCATGGAGCGGGAGGATCCTACGAGCAGTACTTC
TRBJ1-1,-,-,TRBV10-2,CASSDLGAPTRDTEAFF,TGCGCCAGCAGTGATTTGGGGGCCCCGACAAGGGACACTGAAGCTTTCTTT
TRBJ2-1,-,-,TRBV10-3,CAISESKTPSHNEQFF,TGTGCCATCAGTGAGTCGAAGACTCCCTCTCACAATGAGCAGTTCTTC
TRBJ1-1,once,-,TRBV9,CARKPGGYTEAFF,TGTGCCAGAAAACCGGGGGGGTACACTGAAGCTTTCTTT
TRBJ2-1,-,-,TRBV6-1,CASSPGRLWGQFF,TGTGCCAGCAGCCCTGGGAGGTTATGGGGGCAGTTCTTC